What follows are 21 T cell receptor beta chains derived from one specimen sequenced in a study of blood T cells in healthy people across ages (dated by TCRdb to the mid-2010s). Receptors were amplified or captured by 5' RACE. The sequencing machine was an Illumina HiSeq 2500. The second PCR ran for roughly 7 to 12 cycles and used a J-beta primer mix along with a sample-barcoded 5' primer. TCRdb reprocessed the public reads (quality trimming at Q25 with fastp, clone calling with MiXCR) and kept in-frame beta chains. Every CDR3 protein is listed once, alongside the most common genes and DNA of its rows. The sample includes about 1.8 million distinct CDR3 sequences, with roughly 50% observed a single time. The ten largest clones capture over 2% of the sample. Sequencing input: blood. These receptors all stem from a woman in her thirties or forties in good health.

The chain uses TRBV27 and TRBJ2-1; D possibly uses TRBD1 or TRBD2 (5 bases each). Trimming cost V 1 base and J 8 bases, with 9 bases left between them. The CDR3 has 13 amino acids. Germline CDR1 is MNHEY and CDR2 is SMNVEV (reference sequence). The CDR3 DNA follows: TGTGCCAGCAGTTTATTGGGGGTCGATGAGCAGTTCTTC. Protein: CASSLLGVDEQFF.

A note on this clonotype: The junction does not match germline at one end; this may be a read error. The chain employs TRBV28 and TRBJ2-7, with D possibly being TRBD1 or TRBD2 (5 bases each). Germline V gene lookup returns CDR1 MDHEN and CDR2 SYDVKM. The CDR3 consists of 15 residues. The CDR3 here is CASSPPGPGISERYF. DNA of the CDR3: TGTGCCAGCAGTCCCCCGGGACCAGGTATAAGCGAGCGGTACTTC.

This clonotype was seen a few times. The rearrangement links TRBV5-1 to TRBJ2-7, with TRBD1 identical over 8 bases. V was clipped by 3 bases and J by 5 bases; unmatched bases: 7. The CDR3 is 14 residues long. Germline values: CDR1 SGHRS, CDR2 YFSETQ. The CDR3 sequence is CASSWGQGANEQYF. The CDR3, as DNA: TGCGCCAGCAGCTGGGGGCAGGGGGCCAACGAGCAGTACTTC.

This clonotype has just a few counts. The V and J genes are TRBV4-3 and TRBJ2-5; D possibly matches TRBD1 or TRBD2 (5 bases each). The CDR3 runs to 16 residues. The V end lost 2 bases, the J end lost 4 bases, and 17 bases lay between the germline ends. CDR1 and CDR2 (germline): LGHNA, YSLEER. The CDR3 DNA sequence: TGCGCCAGCAGCCAAAGTTTGAGTGGGACGGGAGAGACCCAGTACTTC. It translates to CASSQSLSGTGETQYF.

This chain joins TRBV9 and TRBJ2-1, with 11 bases identical to TRBD2. Germline CDR1 SGDLS, CDR2 YYNGEE. CDR3 size: 16 residues. Unmatched junction bases numbered 10, after V lost 3 bases and J lost 8 bases. The CDR3 reads CASSAIAGGPSYEQFF. In nucleotides, the CDR3 is TGTGCCAGCAGCGCCATAGCGGGGGGGCCTAGCTATGAGCAGTTCTTC.

V usage is TRBV20-1 and J usage is TRBJ2-7, with D possibly called TRBD1 or TRBD2 (7 bases each). Deletions cut 6 bases from V and 9 bases from J, with 27 bases between. Germline values: CDR1 DFQATT, CDR2 SNEGSKA (reference sequence). The CDR3 extends over 15 amino acids. The CDR3 is CSARPGQSSGRGQYF. The CDR3 nucleotides are TGCAGTGCCAGACCGGGACAGTCGTCGGGGAGGGGGCAGTACTTC.

This clonotype was recorded a few times. The chain joins TRBV20-1 to TRBJ2-4; tentatively, D is TRBD1 (6 bases). The CDR3 extends over 14 amino acids. Germline V gene lookup returns CDR1 DFQATT and CDR2 SNEGSKA (reference sequence). With 3 bases removed from V and 14 bases from J, the gap between germline ends came to 23 bases. The CDR3 nucleotides read TGCAGTGCTAGTCCACGTTTTGGGACACCAAGAAAGTACTTC. This codes for CSASPRFGTPRKYF.

This rearrangement joins TRBV12-3 or TRBV12-4 to TRBJ1-6; 9 bases line up with TRBD1. The CDR3 runs to 16 residues. V was clipped by 5 bases and J by 7 bases; unmatched bases: 9. The DNA of the CDR3 is TGTGCCAGCAGTCTTAGGACAGGGGCAGGGAATTCACCCCTCCACTTT. It translates to CASSLRTGAGNSPLHF.

This chain links TRBV4-1 with TRBJ2-7, with D possibly matching TRBD1 (6 bases). The germline V gene has CDR1 MGHRA and CDR2 YSYEKL. V lost 5 bases, J lost 2 bases, and 10 bases lay in between. CDR3 length equals 13 residues. The DNA of the CDR3 is TGCGCCAGCAGCGCAGGGGTTCCCTACGAGCAGTACTTC. Translating it yields CASSAGVPYEQYF.

The chain has TRBV4-1 and TRBJ2-7; D gene unclear. Germline V gives CDR1 MGHRA, CDR2 YSYEKL. V was cut by 0 bases and J by 2 bases, with 11 bases left in between. This CDR3 spans 15 amino acids. CDR3 coding DNA: TGCGCCAGCAGCCAAGATGACCCGCGTACCTACGAGCAGTACTTC. Protein sequence: CASSQDDPRTYEQYF.

This chain links TRBV20-1 with TRBJ1-4, with 7 bases matching TRBD1. The CDR3 covers 15 residues. V gave up 5 bases and J gave up 6 bases; unmatched junction bases: 12. The germline V gene has CDR1 DFQATT and CDR2 SNEGSKA (reference sequence). The DNA of the CDR3 is TGCAGTGCTTCACAACCCAGGGGGAGGGATGAAAAACTGTTTTTT. It is translated as CSASQPRGRDEKLFF.

The chain combines TRBV4-1 with TRBJ1-2; D remains unclear. CDR1 MGHRA and CDR2 YSYEKL come from the germline V gene. V lost 4 bases to trimming and J lost 0 bases, with 21 bases between them. The CDR3 runs 18 residues. The CDR3 DNA sequence: TGCGCCAGCAGCCTTGAACGGGGTTCTCCCCTGACTAACTATGGCTACACCTTC. Translating it yields CASSLERGSPLTNYGYTF.

This clonotype was seen a handful of times. This rearrangement joins TRBV20-1 to TRBJ2-4, with D perhaps TRBD2 (7 bases). V was trimmed by 0 bases and J by 6 bases, leaving 12 bases between them. This CDR3 has 14 residues. From germline, CDR1 is DFQATT and CDR2 SNEGSKA (reference sequence). The CDR3 sequence: CSARDTGRGNIQYF. Written as DNA, the CDR3 is TGCAGTGCTAGAGACACAGGGAGGGGAAACATTCAGTACTTC.

The rearrangement joins TRBV12-3 or TRBV12-4 to TRBJ2-3; 16 bases match TRBD2. The CDR3 totals 17 residues. The V segment lost 4 bases and the J segment 4 bases; nucleotides outside the gene matches: 5. CDR3 protein: CASSSGLAGGVADTQYF. CDR3 in DNA: TGTGCCAGCAGTTCGGGACTAGCGGGGGGGGTGGCAGATACGCAGTATTTT.

The chain couples TRBV28 to TRBJ2-7; D remains unclear. Germline CDR1 MDHEN, CDR2 SYDVKM. With 1 base removed from V and 0 bases from J, the gap between germline ends came to 13 bases. The CDR3 contains 16 residues. CDR3 nucleotide sequence: TGTGCCAGCAGTTTATCGGGCGAGTCGAGCTCCTACGAGCAGTACTTC. It specifies CASSLSGESSSYEQYF.

The V call is TRBV20-1, the J call TRBJ2-7, with TRBD2 identical over 7 bases. The DNA end is a closer match to TRBJ2-5, so the J assignment may be wrong. CDR1 is DFQATT and CDR2 is SNEGSKA in the germline V gene (reference sequence). The CDR3 consists of 15 residues. CDR3: CSARDRVAGEETQYF. The CDR3 DNA sequence: TGCAGTGCTAGAGATCGGGTTGCGGGGGAAGAGACCCAGTACTTC.

This clonotype was seen a handful of times. The J gene is TRBJ2-3, the V gene TRBV6-6; D is unresolved. Per germline, CDR1 MNHNY and CDR2 SVGAGI (reference sequence). The CDR3 has 13 amino acids. Trimming stripped 2 bases from V and 2 bases from J, with 5 bases between. The DNA for the CDR3 is TGTGCCAGCAGTTACGCTCTCACAGATACGCAGTATTTT. This sequence encodes CASSYALTDTQYF.

The V gene is TRBV4-3, the J gene TRBJ2-1; 8 bases match TRBD2. There are 13 residues in the CDR3. CDR1 is LGHNA and CDR2 is YSLEER in the germline V gene. Trimming cost V 0 bases and J 12 bases; bases outside gene matches: 4. CDR3 in DNA: TGCGCCAGCAGCCAAGATTGGGCGGGGGGGCAGTTCTTC. Translating it yields CASSQDWAGGQFF.

This clonotype was counted only a few times. V gene TRBV9 combines with J gene TRBJ2-6; the match to TRBD2 covers 7 bases. Germline V gene sequence: CDR1 SGDLS, CDR2 YYNGEE. The CDR3 length is 19 residues. With V trimmed by 4 bases and J by 1 base, 14 bases remained unmatched. CDR3 residues: CASSPTPMRGLSGANVLTF. The CDR3 DNA reads as TGTGCCAGCAGCCCCACCCCTATGAGGGGACTATCTGGGGCCAACGTCCTGACTTTC.

The chain carries TRBV2 and TRBJ2-5; TRBD2 matches 12 bases. The germline V gene has CDR1 SNHLY and CDR2 FYNNEI. The CDR3 sequence is 13 residues long. V trimming: 10 bases; J trimming: 2 bases; junction bases outside the gene matches: 2. CDR3 coding DNA: TGTGCCACCCTAGCGGGGGGGCAAGAGACCCAGTACTTC. Translated, it gives CATLAGGQETQYF.

This chain connects TRBV9 to TRBJ2-1, with 10 bases lining up with TRBD2. This CDR3 comprises 17 residues. Germline trimming cut 0 bases from V and 7 bases from J; bases unmatched to any gene: 10. CDR1 and CDR2 from the germline V gene are SGDLS and YYNGEE. The CDR3: CASSVESGGAIMNEQFF. The CDR3, as DNA: TGTGCCAGCAGCGTAGAGAGCGGGGGGGCCATAATGAATGAGCAGTTCTTC.